The text below deals with one TCR beta chain. This receptor's antigen is unknown. Base quality data are lacking; no much larger clone is found one base away. These data come from a study of T cell changes during pregnancy in multiple sclerosis (dated by TCRdb to about 2019). About the full investigation: Changes in the T cell repertoire over the course of pregnancy were examined in this study in women with multiple sclerosis.

Trimming takes 0 bases from V and 5 bases from J, and the germline ends sit 9 bases apart. CDR1 SGDLS and CDR2 YYNGEE were looked up in the germline V gene. Measured from the cysteine to the phenylalanine, the CDR3 is 13 residues long. Just the 39-base CDR3 DNA is kept, in frame starting at base 1. The library was made by the immunoSEQ multiplex PCR assay. The source is immuneACCESS, and TCRdb retained only in-frame sequences with V and J called. Part of the clones is not carried over; for the studies checked, unresolved V genes explain less than half of this, and the remainder is unexplained. This sample comprises 36,000 or so clones, over 75% of them detected only once. In total, the top ten clones hold 11% of the sample.

The sequencing used CD8+ T cells from peripheral blood mononuclear cells, collected in the third trimester of pregnancy. This TCR was sampled from a female donor with multiple sclerosis, enrolled in a pregnancy study. The rearrangement combines TRBV9 with TRBJ2-7, with the D gene call left open. CDR3 sequence: CASSVGPGHEQYF. The DNA sequence reads TGTGCCAGCAGCGTAGGCCCAGGCCACGAGCAGTACTTC.